The text below deals with one T cell receptor beta chain. What it binds is unknown. Generated by immunoSEQ multiplex PCR, the TCRdb table keeps only in-frame clones and is missing some. The profile shows hundreds of thousands of clones, around 67% of them singletons. These data originate in a study of shared clonotypes between healthy human individuals. This CDR3 has 14 residues. The ends were cut back, 3 bases at V and 6 bases at J, with 12 bases in the middle. Germline values: CDR1 MDHEN, CDR2 SYDVKM. Study findings and constraints: Naive CD4 clonotypes overlapped across a few donors at roughly 5.1%. Larger estimated richness was generally seen in naive subsets than in memory subsets. The researchers took only blood, and tissue repertoires probably look different.

This chain links TRBV28 with TRBJ1-5, with D unclear. This sequence originates from a woman under 40 in good health. The sample consisted of memory CD4+ T cells sorted from blood. The subset: CD45RA-negative fraction. DNA for the CDR3: TGTGCCAGCAGTTTCTGGCTGGACGGTCAGCCCCAGCATTTT. Protein: CASSFWLDGQPQHF.